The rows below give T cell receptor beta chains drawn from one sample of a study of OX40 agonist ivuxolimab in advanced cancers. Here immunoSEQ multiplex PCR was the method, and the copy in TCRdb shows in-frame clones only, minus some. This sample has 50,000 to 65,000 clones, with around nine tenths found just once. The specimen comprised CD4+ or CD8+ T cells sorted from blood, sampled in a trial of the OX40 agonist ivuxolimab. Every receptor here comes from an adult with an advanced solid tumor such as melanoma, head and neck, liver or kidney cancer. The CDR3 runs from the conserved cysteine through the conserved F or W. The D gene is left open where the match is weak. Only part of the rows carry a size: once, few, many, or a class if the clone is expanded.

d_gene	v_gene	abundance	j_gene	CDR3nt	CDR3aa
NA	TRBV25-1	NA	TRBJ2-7	TGTGCCAGCAGTGAATCATTGTTGGGAACAAGAAAGGACGAGCAGTACTTC	CASSESLLGTRKDEQYF
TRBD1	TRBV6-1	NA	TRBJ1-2	TGTGCCAGCAGTGAGGGACAGGGAACTAACTATGGCTACACCTTC	CASSEGQGTNYGYTF
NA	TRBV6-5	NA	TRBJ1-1	TGTGCCAGCAGTTACTCGAACGGGGCTGAAACTGAAGCTTTCTTT	CASSYSNGAETEAFF
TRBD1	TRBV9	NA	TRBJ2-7	TGTGCCAGCAGCGTAGGGTGGGACAGCTACGAGCAGTACTTC	CASSVGWDSYEQYF
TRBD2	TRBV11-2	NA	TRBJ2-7	TGTGCCAGCAGGGCCATAAGCGGTAGCGGGAGGTACTACGAGCAGTACTTC	CASRAISGSGRYYEQYF
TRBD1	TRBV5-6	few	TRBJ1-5	TGTGCCAGCAGTGCCGGGACAGGGGGCGGCAATCAGCCCCAGCATTTT	CASSAGTGGGNQPQHF
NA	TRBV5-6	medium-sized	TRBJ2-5	TGTGCCAGCAGCTGGGGCGAAGAGACCCAGTACTTC	CASSWGEETQYF
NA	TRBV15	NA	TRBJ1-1	TGTGCCACCAGCAGGGACCTAGCGAACACTGAAGCTTTCTTT	CATSRDLANTEAFF
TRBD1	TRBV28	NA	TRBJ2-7	TGTGCCAGCAGTTCCGGGACAGTCGGCACCTACGAGCAGTACTTC	CASSSGTVGTYEQYF
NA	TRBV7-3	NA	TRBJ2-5	TGTGCCAGCAGCTTAAAGGGGCCAGGAGAGACCCAGTACTTC	CASSLKGPGETQYF
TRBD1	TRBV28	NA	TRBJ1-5	TGTGCCAGCAGTGGCGGACAGGGAGGCAATCAGCCCCAGCATTTT	CASSGGQGGNQPQHF
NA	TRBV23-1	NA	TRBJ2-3	TGCGCCAGCAGTCCACTAGCCGATACGCAGTATTTT	CASSPLADTQYF
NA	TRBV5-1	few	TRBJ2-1	TGCGCCAGCAGCCCCTATAGCTCCTACAATGAGCAGTTCTTC	CASSPYSSYNEQFF
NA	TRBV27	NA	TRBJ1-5	TGTGCCAGCAGTTTGAAGGGGATCAATCAGCCCCAGCATTTT	CASSLKGINQPQHF
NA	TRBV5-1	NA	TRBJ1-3	TGCGCCAGCAGGGATTCGGGTTCGTCGGGAGGAAACACCATATATTTT	CASRDSGSSGGNTIYF
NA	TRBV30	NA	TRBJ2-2	TGTGCCTGGAGTGTTCAGGGGAACACCGGGGAGCTGTTTTTT	CAWSVQGNTGELFF
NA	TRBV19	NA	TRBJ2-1	TGTGCCAGTAGTATAGGCGGGAATAACAATGAGCAGTTCTTC	CASSIGGNNNEQFF
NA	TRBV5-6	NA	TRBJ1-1	TGTGCCAGCAGCTTGAACTCTGAAGCTTTCTTT	CASSLNSEAFF
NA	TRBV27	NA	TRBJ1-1	TGTGCCAGCAGTTTGGAGGGGAGGACTGAAGCTTTCTTT	CASSLEGRTEAFF
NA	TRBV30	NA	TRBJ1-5	TGTGCCTCATCCGAGGGTGGCAATCAGCCCCAGCATTTT	CASSEGGNQPQHF
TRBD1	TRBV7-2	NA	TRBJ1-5	TGTGCCAGCAGCGCCCCACAGGGGGTGATGGGCAATCAGCCCCAGCATTTT	CASSAPQGVMGNQPQHF
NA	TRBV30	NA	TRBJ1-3	TGTGCCTCAAGGGGCGGCTCTGGAAACACCATATATTTT	CASRGGSGNTIYF
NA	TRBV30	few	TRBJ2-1	TGTGCCTGGTGCAAGCAGCGGGCCGTTCACAATGAGCAGTTCTTC	CAWCKQRAVHNEQFF
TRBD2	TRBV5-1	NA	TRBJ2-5	TGCGCCAGCAGCTTAGCGGGGGTTTGGTCCCAGTACTTC	CASSLAGVWSQYF
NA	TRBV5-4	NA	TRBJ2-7	TGTGCCAGCAGCCGGGGCCAAGAAGGGCAGTACTTC	CASSRGQEGQYF
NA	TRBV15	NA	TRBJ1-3	TGTGCCACCAGCATGACGGGAAACACCATATATTTT	CATSMTGNTIYF
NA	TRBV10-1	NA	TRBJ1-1	TGCGCCAGCAGTGATGCGGGCAGGGAGACTGAAGCTTTCTTT	CASSDAGRETEAFF
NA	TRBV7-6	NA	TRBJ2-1	TGTGCCAGCAGCTTAATCACTCGCCGTGAGCAGTTCTTC	CASSLITRREQFF
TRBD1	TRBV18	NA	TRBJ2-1	TGTGCCAGCTCACCTAGGGACAGTTCCTACAATGAGCAGTTCTTC	CASSPRDSSYNEQFF
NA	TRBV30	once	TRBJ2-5	TGTGCCTGGAAGGTCGTAGCCGGGACCCAGTACTTC	CAWKVVAGTQYF
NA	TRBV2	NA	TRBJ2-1	TGTGCCACATCACGAGACCGAAGCTCCTACAATGAGCAGTTCTTC	CATSRDRSSYNEQFF
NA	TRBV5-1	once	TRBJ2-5	TGCGCCAGCAGCTTCCGGACAGCCCAAGAGACCCAGTACTTC	CASSFRTAQETQYF
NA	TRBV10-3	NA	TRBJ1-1	TGTGCCATCAGTGAGATCGGGGGGAACACTGAAGCTTTCTTT	CAISEIGGNTEAFF
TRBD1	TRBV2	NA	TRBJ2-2	TGTGCCAGCAGCCGACAGGGGGCCGGGGAGCTGTTTTTT	CASSRQGAGELFF
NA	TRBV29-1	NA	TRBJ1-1	TGCAGCTCCGCCCCAATGAACACTGAAGCTTTCTTT	CSSAPMNTEAFF
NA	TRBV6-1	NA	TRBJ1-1	TGTGCCAGCAGTGAAGCGCTATACGCTAAGAACACTGAAGCTTTCTTT	CASSEALYAKNTEAFF
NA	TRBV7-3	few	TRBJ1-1	TGTGCCAGCAGCTTATTGCCGGGCACTGAAGCTTTCTTT	CASSLLPGTEAFF
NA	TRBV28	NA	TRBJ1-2	TGTGCCAGCAGTTCAACCTCGGCAGGAGACTATGGCTACACCTTC	CASSSTSAGDYGYTF
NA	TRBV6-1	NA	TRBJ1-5	TGTGCCAGCCTCAGTGTGGGACGGCAGCCCCAGCATTTT	CASLSVGRQPQHF
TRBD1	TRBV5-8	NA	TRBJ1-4	TGTGCCAGCAGCGTAACAGGGGGCCCCAATGAAAAACTGTTTTTT	CASSVTGGPNEKLFF
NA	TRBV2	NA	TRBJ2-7	TGTGCCAGCAGTGACATGCGGGGCGAGCAGTACTTC	CASSDMRGEQYF
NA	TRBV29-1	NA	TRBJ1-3	TGCAGCGTTGAAGTACAGGGAAGAAACACCATATATTTT	CSVEVQGRNTIYF
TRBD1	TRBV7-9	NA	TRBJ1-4	TGTGCCAGCAGCACAGGGGGCGGTGAAAAACTGTTTTTT	CASSTGGGEKLFF